This paragraph covers one T cell receptor (beta chain) sequence. As yet, its antigen is unknown. The data are from a study of CD8 T cells in ankylosing spondylitis. Trimming took 4 bases from V and 8 from J, leaving 17 bases between them. Looked up from germline, CDR1 is SGHAT and CDR2 is FQNNGV. The CDR3 totals 14 residues. Study-wide results and limits: Earlier literature documents some of the motif variants in reactive arthritis synovial fluid and blood. Made up of eight or nine highly homologous variants, a TCR beta motif appeared characteristic of ankylosing spondylitis blood. Enrichment of disease-linked clones was reportedly significant in matched ankylosing spondylitis synovial fluid.

Making the TCR beta libraries involved quantitative 5'-RACE with molecular barcodes. TCRdb passed the 5' RACE reads through MiXCR, listing each CDR3 protein once. This table has about 150,000 distinct CDR3 sequences, around 45% appearing once. This receptor was identified in a male donor with ankylosing spondylitis. Sequencing used synovial fluid, either unsorted or a sorted T cell fraction (not recorded which). V gene TRBV11-2 combines with J gene TRBJ1-1, with a possible D match to TRBD1 (5 bases). The CDR3 spells CASSSNRGKLEAFF. The CDR3 nucleotides read TGTGCCAGCAGCTCGAATCGGGGGAAATTGGAAGCTTTCTTT.